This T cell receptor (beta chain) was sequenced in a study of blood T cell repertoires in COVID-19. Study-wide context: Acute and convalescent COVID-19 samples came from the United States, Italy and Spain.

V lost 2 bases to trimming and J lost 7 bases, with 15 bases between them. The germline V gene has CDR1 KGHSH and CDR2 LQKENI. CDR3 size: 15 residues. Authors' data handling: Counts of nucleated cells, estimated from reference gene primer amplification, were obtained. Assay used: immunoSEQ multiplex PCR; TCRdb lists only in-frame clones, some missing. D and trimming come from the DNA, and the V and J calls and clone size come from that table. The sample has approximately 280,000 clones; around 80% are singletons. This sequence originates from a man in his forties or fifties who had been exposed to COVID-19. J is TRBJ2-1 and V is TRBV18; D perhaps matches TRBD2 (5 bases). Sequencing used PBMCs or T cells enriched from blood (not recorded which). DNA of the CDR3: TGTGCCAGCTCACCATCCACGAGGGTGGAGAATGAGCAGTTCTTC. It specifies CASSPSTRVENEQFF.